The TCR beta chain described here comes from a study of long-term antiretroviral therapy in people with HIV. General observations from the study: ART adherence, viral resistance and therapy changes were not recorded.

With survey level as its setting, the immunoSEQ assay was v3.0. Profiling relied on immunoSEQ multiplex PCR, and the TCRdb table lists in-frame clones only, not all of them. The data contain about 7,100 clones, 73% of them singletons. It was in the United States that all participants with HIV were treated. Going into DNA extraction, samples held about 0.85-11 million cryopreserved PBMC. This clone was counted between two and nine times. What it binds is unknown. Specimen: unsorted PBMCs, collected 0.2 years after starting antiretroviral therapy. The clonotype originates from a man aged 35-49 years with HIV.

The CDR3 region has the DNA TGTGCCAGCAGTCTTATGGGGGGGCACGAGCAGTACTTC. This codes for CASSLMGGHEQYF. V is TRBV27 and J is TRBJ2-7; TRBD2 is a possible D gene (7 bases). The germline gives CDR1 MNHEY, CDR2 SMNVEV (reference sequence). This CDR3 has 13 amino acids. V lost 5 bases to trimming and J lost 5 bases, with 13 bases between them.